The rows below give T cell receptor beta chains drawn from one sample of a study of T cell responses to AZD1222 COVID-19 vaccine. Profiled with immunoSEQ multiplex PCR; TCRdb holds only in-frame clones, not every one. Counted here are 200,000 to 250,000 clones, about 94% occurring once; the ten biggest clones make up over 1.5%. Sequenced material: peripheral blood, taken 28 days after the second dose of the MenACWY control vaccine. The receptors stem from an adult who received the MenACWY meningococcal vaccine as a control. Both conserved end residues are part of each CDR3. The D gene is left open where the match is weak. The size entry is marked missing in some rows and otherwise reads once, few, many or a size class.

D gene	V gene	J gene	clone size	CDR3 DNA	CDR3 protein
.	TRBV28	TRBJ1-6	.	TGTGCCAGCAGTTTAGAAGGGAATAATTCACCCCTCCACTTT	CASSLEGNNSPLHF
.	TRBV10-3	TRBJ2-7	.	TGTGCCATCAGTGGTGATTGGACAGCCGACTACGAGCAGTACTTC	CAISGDWTADYEQYF
.	TRBV28	TRBJ2-7	.	TGTGCCAGCAGTTTTGACGCTTCCTACGAGCAGTACTTC	CASSFDASYEQYF
TRBD1	TRBV5-8	TRBJ2-7	.	TGTGCCAGCAGCGGCGCCTGGACAGGGGGCTACGAGCAGTACTTC	CASSGAWTGGYEQYF
.	TRBV29-1	TRBJ2-7	.	TGCAGCGTTGATGGCCTAAGGGACACTGGATCCTACGAGCAGTACTTC	CSVDGLRDTGSYEQYF
TRBD1	TRBV29-1	TRBJ2-7	.	TGCAGCGTTGTGGGAACAGGGGGCGAGCAGTACTTC	CSVVGTGGEQYF
TRBD1	TRBV7-9	TRBJ1-6	.	TGTGCCAGCAGCTTAGAGACAGGGAACTCACCCCTCCACTTT	CASSLETGNSPLHF
.	TRBV4-3	TRBJ1-1	.	TGCGCCAGCAGCCTCCAGAGGGGGGGTTGGGCGGACACTGAAGCTTTCTTT	CASSLQRGGWADTEAFF
.	TRBV5-1	TRBJ2-2	few	TGCGCCAGCAGGAACACCGGGGAGCTGTTTTTT	CASRNTGELFF
.	TRBV28	TRBJ1-5	.	TGTGCCAGCAGTGGCAGAAATAGCAATCAGCCCCAGCATTTT	CASSGRNSNQPQHF
TRBD2	TRBV27	TRBJ2-1	.	TGTGCCAGCAGCCGGAGGGCTAGCGGGGGCACCAATGAGCAGTTCTTC	CASSRRASGGTNEQFF
.	TRBV6-5	TRBJ2-7	.	TGTGCCAGCAGATCCTCCTACGAGCAGTACTTC	CASRSSYEQYF
TRBD2	TRBV20-1	TRBJ2-3	once	TGCAGTGCTAGTGAGGTGGCTAGCGGGGGGGCGGATACGCAGTATTTT	CSASEVASGGADTQYF
.	TRBV7-9	TRBJ1-1	once	TGTGCCAGCAGCTTAGAACCTGCTTTCTTT	CASSLEPAFF
.	TRBV29-1	TRBJ1-2	.	TGCAGCGTTGAAGCAGGGGCTACCACTCATGGCTACACCTTC	CSVEAGATTHGYTF
.	TRBV3-1/TRBV3-2	TRBJ1-1	.	TGTGCCAGCAGCCAGTGGGCGGGGGGTAGGTCTGAAGCTTTCTTT	CASSQWAGGRSEAFF
.	TRBV5-4	TRBJ2-1	.	TGTGCCAGCAGCTTCGGCGCCAGCTCCTACAATGAGCAGTTCTTC	CASSFGASSYNEQFF
.	TRBV6-5	TRBJ1-5	.	TGTGCCAGCAGCCCGGGGCGTAATCAGCCCCAGCATTTT	CASSPGRNQPQHF
TRBD1	TRBV3-1/TRBV3-2	TRBJ1-1	.	TGTGCCAGCAGTCCGAACAGGGGGACTGAAGCTTTCTTT	CASSPNRGTEAFF
.	TRBV6-5	TRBJ1-6	.	TGTGCCAGCAGGACCGAGTGGAATTCACCCCTCCACTTT	CASRTEWNSPLHF
.	TRBV6-1	TRBJ1-2	.	TGTGCCAGCAGTGAAGCGGGGATAAACGGCTTTTATGGCTACACCTTC	CASSEAGINGFYGYTF
.	TRBV21-1	TRBJ1-4	.	TGTGCCAAGGACAGTACTAATGAAAAACTGTTTTTT	CAKDSTNEKLFF
TRBD2	TRBV28	TRBJ2-1	once	TGTGCCAGCATCGGGAGGACCTACAATGAGCAGTTCTTC	CASIGRTYNEQFF
.	TRBV5-1	TRBJ1-1	.	TGCGCCAGCAGCTCCCTAGGGACAATGACCCAGTTGAACACTGAAGCTTTCTTT	CASSSLGTMTQLNTEAFF
TRBD1	TRBV29-1	TRBJ2-7	.	TGCAGCGTTGAGCCAGGACAGGGCCCTCCCTACGAGCAGTACTTC	CSVEPGQGPPYEQYF
TRBD2	TRBV5-1	TRBJ2-1	.	TGCGCCAGCAGCTCCCCTCCCGGGACTAGCGAATCCTACAATGAGCAGTTCTTC	CASSSPPGTSESYNEQFF
.	TRBV27	TRBJ2-1	.	TGTGCCAGCTGTAGGAGTCTAGCGAATCACAATGAGCAGTTCTTC	CASCRSLANHNEQFF
TRBD1	TRBV6-2/TRBV6-3	TRBJ1-5	once	TGTGCCAGCAGTTCGCGGGCGACAGGGGACAATCAGCCCCAGCATTTT	CASSSRATGDNQPQHF
.	TRBV28	TRBJ2-3	.	TGTGCCAGCAGCCATCAAGTCTCGGACGCAGATACGCAGTATTTT	CASSHQVSDADTQYF
.	TRBV29-1	TRBJ1-1	.	TGCAGCGTTGACCGGCTTTTGGGCGACCTCATGAACACTGAAGCTTTCTTT	CSVDRLLGDLMNTEAFF
TRBD1	TRBV3-1/TRBV3-2	TRBJ2-7	.	TGTGCCAGCAGCCAAGTCGGGACAGGGCGATACGAGCAGTACTTC	CASSQVGTGRYEQYF
.	TRBV18	TRBJ2-1	.	TGTGCCAGCTCACCCCCCACCAATGAGCAGTTCTTC	CASSPPTNEQFF
.	TRBV6-1	TRBJ2-7	.	TGTGCCAGCAGTGAACTCGGACTCTTACCTACCTACGAGCAGTACTTC	CASSELGLLPTYEQYF
TRBD1	TRBV7-6	TRBJ2-2	.	TGTGCCAGCAGCCACGGGACAGCGAACACCGGGGAGCTGTTTTTT	CASSHGTANTGELFF
.	TRBV28	TRBJ1-1	.	TGTGCCAGCAGTTCCGCGGCCGAAGGGGACACTGAAGCTTTCTTT	CASSSAAEGDTEAFF
TRBD2	TRBV11-1	TRBJ2-5	.	TGTGCCAGCAGCCTCCCCGGACTAGCGGGAGAGACCCAGTACTTC	CASSLPGLAGETQYF
.	TRBV28	TRBJ1-2	.	TGTGCCAGCAGGCCTGGACAAACCTATGGCTACACCTTC	CASRPGQTYGYTF
.	TRBV19	TRBJ1-1	.	TGTGCCAGTAGTATCGGACTTCGAGTATCTGAAGCTTTCTTT	CASSIGLRVSEAFF
.	TRBV27	TRBJ2-7	.	TGTGCCAGCAGGGGGACAATTCCCCTTGAAGAAAACTTC	CASRGTIPLEENF
.	TRBV25-1	TRBJ1-3	.	TGTGCCAGCAGTGAATTGGCCGCTGGAAACACCATATATTTT	CASSELAAGNTIYF
TRBD2	TRBV5-1	TRBJ2-2	.	TGCGCCAGCAGCCCCGGAAGGGCGGGGGAGAACACCGGGGAGCTGTTTTTT	CASSPGRAGENTGELFF
TRBD1	TRBV28	TRBJ1-4	.	TGTGCCAGCAGTTCAGGGACAGGGGCAAAACTGTTTTTT	CASSSGTGAKLFF
.	TRBV7-8	TRBJ2-3	.	TGTGCCAGCAGCCAGAGGCGGGATACGCAGTATTTT	CASSQRRDTQYF
.	TRBV11-2	TRBJ2-7	.	TGTGCCAGCAGCTCCACCTACGAGCAGTACTTC	CASSSTYEQYF
.	TRBV18	TRBJ2-2	.	TGTGCCAGCTCAGAACAGGTTTCGAACACCGGGGAGCTGTTTTTT	CASSEQVSNTGELFF
.	TRBV2	TRBJ1-1	.	TGTGCCAGCATGAGTTCTGTGACAGGCCGAGGGGGGACTGAAGCTTTCTTT	CASMSSVTGRGGTEAFF
.	TRBV4-3	TRBJ1-5	.	TGCGCCAGCAGCCAAGATAACGGGAATCAGCCCCAGCATTTT	CASSQDNGNQPQHF
.	TRBV30	TRBJ2-7	.	TGTGCCTGGAGTTCCCGGACGGTTACCTACGAGCAGTACTTC	CAWSSRTVTYEQYF
.	TRBV5-5	TRBJ2-7	.	TGTGCCAGCAGGTTTGGGGCAGGGACATCCTACGAGCAGTACTTC	CASRFGAGTSYEQYF
.	TRBV19	TRBJ1-5	.	TGTGCCAGTAGTATAGGCGGGGTTCGGGGCAATCAGCCCCAGCATTTT	CASSIGGVRGNQPQHF
.	TRBV6-5	TRBJ1-6	.	TGTGCAACACAAGGTGTTGCAAGGAGTTCACCCCTCCACTTT	CATQGVARSSPLHF
.	TRBV5-1	TRBJ2-3	.	TGCGCCAGCATGGGCCTAGCGCAAGGTGCAGATACGCAGTATTTT	CASMGLAQGADTQYF